This TCR beta chain was recovered during a study of identical twins. Findings and caveats of the study: Sequences that were out-of-frame, alpha and twin-shared displayed an excess of low generation probability.

About this clonotype: Its antigen is currently unknown.

The ends lost 4 bases at V and 4 bases at J; junction bases unmatched: 15. The CDR3 sequence is 17 residues long. Germline CDR1 SGHRS, CDR2 YFSETQ. Template switching, a step in the protocol, added a universal primer site, and cDNA carried unique molecular identifiers. One entry per CDR3 protein results from TCRdb running MiXCR on the 5' RACE reads. The sample consists of 700,000 to 950,000 distinct CDR3 sequences, approximately 13% of them appearing once. The same sample was also studied in work on yellow fever vaccine responses in identical twins.

This sequence originates from a young woman in good health. The J gene is TRBJ2-3, the V gene TRBV5-1; TRBD1 agrees at 7 bases. Sequenced input: PBMCs. CDR3 bases: TGCGCCAGCAGCAAAACCGGGACAGAGGTTATCGCAGATACGCAGTATTTT. Its translation is CASSKTGTEVIADTQYF.